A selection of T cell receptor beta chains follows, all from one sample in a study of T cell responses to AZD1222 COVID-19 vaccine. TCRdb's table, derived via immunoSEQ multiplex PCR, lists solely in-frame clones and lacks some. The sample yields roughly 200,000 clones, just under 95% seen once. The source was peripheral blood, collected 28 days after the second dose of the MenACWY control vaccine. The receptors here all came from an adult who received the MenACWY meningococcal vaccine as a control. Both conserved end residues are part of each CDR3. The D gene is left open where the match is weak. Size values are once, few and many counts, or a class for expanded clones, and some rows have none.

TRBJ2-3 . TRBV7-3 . CASSLAGPTDTQYF TGTGCCAGCAGCTTGGCAGGCCCCACAGATACGCAGTATTTT
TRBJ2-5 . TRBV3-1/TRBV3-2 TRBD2 CASKYGGALETQYF TGTGCCAGCAAGTACGGGGGGGCATTAGAGACCCAGTACTTC
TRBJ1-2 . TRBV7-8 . CASSLALNYGYTF TGTGCCAGCAGCTTAGCACTGAACTATGGCTACACCTTC
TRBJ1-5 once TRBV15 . CATMMFKGASNQPQHF TGTGCCACCATGATGTTTAAAGGGGCGAGCAATCAGCCCCAGCATTTT
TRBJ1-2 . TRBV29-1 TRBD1 CSVEGDRALNGYTF TGCAGCGTTGAGGGGGACAGGGCCCTGAATGGCTACACCTTC
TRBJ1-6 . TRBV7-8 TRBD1 CASSALRTGYRSPLHF TGTGCCAGCAGCGCCCTAAGGACAGGGTATCGTTCACCCCTCCACTTT
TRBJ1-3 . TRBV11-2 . CATWGGAGNTIYF TGTGCCACTTGGGGGGGGGCTGGAAACACCATATATTTT
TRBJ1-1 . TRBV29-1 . CSATTNTEAFF TGCAGCGCGACAACGAACACTGAAGCTTTCTTT
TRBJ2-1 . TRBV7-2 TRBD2 CASSLESTSGGSIDEQFF TGTGCCAGCAGCTTAGAGTCTACTAGCGGGGGATCTATCGATGAGCAGTTCTTC
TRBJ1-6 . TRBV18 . CASSLGEQSPLHF TGTGCCAGCTCACTAGGGGAACAGTCACCCCTCCACTTT
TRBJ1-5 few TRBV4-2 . CASSQDTGSHQPQHF TGTGCCAGCAGCCAAGATACAGGGAGTCATCAGCCCCAGCATTTT
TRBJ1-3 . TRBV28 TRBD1 CASSVDRVTGNTIYF TGTGCCAGCAGTGTCGACAGGGTCACTGGAAACACCATATATTTT
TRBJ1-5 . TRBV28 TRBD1 CASSLRSGGVANQPQHF TGTGCCAGCAGTTTACGGTCAGGGGGTGTTGCCAATCAGCCCCAGCATTTT
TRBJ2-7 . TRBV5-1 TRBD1 CASSPNRQGYEQYF TGCGCCAGCAGCCCGAACAGACAGGGCTACGAGCAGTACTTC
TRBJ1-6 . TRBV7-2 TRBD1 CASSTDRGPRSPLHF TGTGCCAGCAGCACAGACAGGGGGCCCAGGTCACCCCTCCACTTT
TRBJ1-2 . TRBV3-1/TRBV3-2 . CATQGTNYGYTF TGTGCCACCCAGGGTACTAACTATGGCTACACCTTC
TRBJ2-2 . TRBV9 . CASSGGGPGELFF TGTGCCAGCAGCGGAGGGGGGCCCGGGGAGCTGTTTTTT
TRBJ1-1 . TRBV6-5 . CASTIIKDTEAFF TGTGCCAGCACTATTATAAAGGACACTGAAGCTTTCTTT
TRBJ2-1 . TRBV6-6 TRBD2 CATERGGYNEQFF TGTGCCACCGAGCGGGGGGGTTACAATGAGCAGTTCTTC
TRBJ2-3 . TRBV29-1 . CSVLGTLDSTDTQYF TGCAGCGTCCTTGGCACCCTTGACAGCACAGATACGCAGTATTTT
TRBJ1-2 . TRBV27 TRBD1 CASSLWGDRLEGSGYTF TGTGCCAGCAGTTTATGGGGGGACAGGCTCGAAGGGAGTGGCTACACCTTC
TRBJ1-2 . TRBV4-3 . CASSQEAGGGWYGYTF TGCGCCAGCAGCCAAGAAGCTGGGGGGGGCTGGTATGGCTACACCTTC
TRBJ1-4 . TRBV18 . CASSPSGTANEKLFF TGTGCCAGCTCACCATCGGGTACGGCTAATGAAAAACTGTTTTTT